Presented here are 28 T cell receptor beta chains from one specimen sequenced in a study of response to subunit inactivated influenza vaccine. Via MiXCR, TCRdb re-called the RT-PCR reads, giving one row per CDR3 protein. The sample records about 190,000 distinct CDR3 sequences, over 13% being singletons. Specimen: CD8+ T cells sorted from PBMCs, collected around 5 days after vaccination. Receptor source: a man aged 50-60 years who received an inactivated influenza vaccine.

The sample holds a few counts of this clonotype. The chain joins TRBV3-1 to TRBJ1-4, with 8 bases lining up with TRBD1. In germline, CDR1 is LGHDT, CDR2 YNNKEL (reference sequence). The CDR3 consists of 15 residues. After removal of 4 bases from V and 8 bases from J, the junction contained 9 bases not matched to a gene. For the CDR3, the DNA is TGTGCCAGCAGCCGGAGACAGGGGATGACCGAAAAACTGTTTTTT. Translating gives CASSRRQGMTEKLFF.

This clonotype has more than one count but fewer than ten. V usage is TRBV6-2 or TRBV6-3 and J usage is TRBJ1-4, with D tentatively TRBD1 (6 bases). Per germline, CDR1 MNHEY and CDR2 SVGEGT. The V end lost 7 bases, the J end lost 6 bases, and 15 bases lay between the germline ends. The CDR3 totals 14 residues. The CDR3 bases are TGTGCCAGCAACCAGGGGTCCATCTATGAAAAACTGTTTTTT. This sequence encodes CASNQGSIYEKLFF.

Ten or more counts support this clonotype. V gene TRBV7-9 combines with J gene TRBJ2-3; D is undetermined. The CDR3 length is 14 residues. V lost 2 bases to trimming and J lost 3 bases, with 9 bases between them. In germline, CDR1 is SEHNR, CDR2 FQNEAQ (reference sequence). The CDR3 DNA follows: TGTGCCAGCAGCTTAACCGTGATGACAGATACGCAGTATTTT. Its protein is CASSLTVMTDTQYF.

This clonotype was seen only a few times. The chain employs TRBV7-9 and TRBJ2-1; TRBD1 is a possible D gene (6 bases). The germline V gene has CDR1 SEHNR and CDR2 FQNEAQ (reference sequence). Trimming shortened V by 1 base and J by 4 bases, and 14 bases separated the two germline ends. The CDR3 covers 16 residues. Written as DNA, the CDR3 is TGTGCCAGCAGCTTAGGATATGGGGGCCAGTACAATGAGCAGTTCTTC. Its translation is CASSLGYGGQYNEQFF.

This clonotype was found a few times. This chain joins TRBV7-2 and TRBJ2-2; a weak D match, TRBD2 (6 bases). Germline assignment: CDR1 SGHTA and CDR2 FQGNSA. V lost 1 base, J lost 5 bases, and 17 bases lay in between. The CDR3 is 17 amino acids. This CDR3 is CASSLVAGTLPTGELFF. CDR3 DNA sequence: TGTGCCAGCAGCTTAGTCGCAGGGACTCTCCCTACCGGGGAGCTGTTTTTT.

The rearrangement uses TRBV11-2 and TRBJ1-2; possible D gene TRBD1, 5 bases. V was trimmed by 1 base and J by 4 bases, leaving 16 bases between them. Germline V gene data show CDR1 as SGHAT and CDR2 as FQNNGV. The CDR3 loop spans 16 amino acids. CDR3 sequence reads: CASSLGQGPPFYGYTF. CDR3 coding DNA: TGTGCCAGCAGCTTAGGGCAGGGACCTCCGTTCTATGGCTACACCTTC.

In this sample, this clonotype turned up many times. This chain uses TRBV5-5 with TRBJ2-7; 9 positions match TRBD1. The CDR3 covers 15 residues. Germline values: CDR1 SGHKS, CDR2 YYEKEE (reference sequence). J was trimmed by 2 bases and V by 1 base; bases with no gene match: 4. The CDR3 sequence: CASSLTGGFTYEQYF. DNA of the CDR3: TGTGCCAGCAGCTTGACAGGGGGCTTTACCTACGAGCAGTACTTC.

This clonotype came up a few times. The V and J genes are TRBV20-1 and TRBJ2-1; D not certain. The CDR3 runs to 15 residues. Germline CDR1 and CDR2: DFQATT and SNEGSKA (reference sequence). Trimming left V 1 base short and J 0 bases short, with 10 bases between. For the CDR3, the DNA is TGCAGTGCTAGAGGACTGCTTAGCTCCTACAATGAGCAGTTCTTC. Translating it yields CSARGLLSSYNEQFF.

This clonotype occurred a few times. J is TRBJ2-7 and V is TRBV5-1, with 10 nucleotides matching TRBD2. From germline, CDR1 is SGHRS and CDR2 YFSETQ. The CDR3 length is 13 residues. Germline trimming cut 3 bases from V and 6 bases from J; bases unmatched to any gene: 3. CDR3 sequence (DNA): TGCGCCAGCAGCTCCGGGACTAGCGTCGAGCAGTACTTC. Translating gives CASSSGTSVEQYF.

CDR3 DNA: TGTGCCAGCAGTTTAGCCGTCGGGGGGGGGACACCCGGGGAGCTGTTTTTT. It yields the protein CASSLAVGGGTPGELFF. The genes are TRBV12-3 or TRBV12-4 and TRBJ2-2, with 8 positions matching TRBD2. V lost 0 bases, J lost 6 bases, and 9 bases stayed unmatched. The CDR3 totals 17 residues.

This clonotype came up many times. V gene TRBV12-3 or TRBV12-4 combines with J gene TRBJ2-5; no reliable D call. The CDR3 has 14 amino acids. With 3 bases removed from V and 2 bases from J, the gap between germline ends came to 10 bases. CDR3 sequence: CASSLDGSQETQYF. The CDR3 bases are TGTGCCAGCAGTTTGGACGGAAGTCAAGAGACCCAGTACTTC.

Many counts were recorded for this clonotype. The rearrangement joins TRBV10-3 to TRBJ1-4, with D possibly being TRBD1 (5 bases). Germline CDR1 is ENHRY and CDR2 is SYGVKD. CDR3 size: 15 residues. V shed 3 bases and J shed 7 bases, with 15 bases lying between them. CDR3 sequence reads: CAISESRQGGEKLFF. The DNA for the CDR3 is TGTGCCATCAGTGAATCTCGGCAGGGTGGTGAAAAACTGTTTTTT.

As for this clonotype: No conserved phenylalanine or tryptophan is present at the end of the CDR3, so a read error is the likely explanation. The chain recombines TRBV5-1 with TRBJ1-6; TRBD1 aligns across 7 bases. The CDR3 spans 14 residues. V was pared by 4 bases and J by 6 bases, with 4 bases of the junction left unmatched. Germline CDR1 and CDR2: SGHRS and YFSETQ. The CDR3 loop reads CASSQTGFNSPLHL. The CDR3 bases are TGCGCCAGCAGCCAGACAGGGTTTAATTCACCCCTCCACCTT.

This clonotype was picked up a small number of times. The V gene is TRBV7-3, the J gene TRBJ2-1; TRBD2 matches at 9 bases. The germline V gene encodes CDR1 SGHTA and CDR2 FQGTGA. V dropped 1 base and J dropped 7; count of bases not matched to a gene: 14. The CDR3 runs to 18 residues. CDR3 nucleotide sequence: TGTGCCAGCAGCTTAAATCCTAGCGGGATACCTCCCTCAAATGAGCAGTTCTTC. Its translation is CASSLNPSGIPPSNEQFF. Variable domain in full (rest from reference TRBV7-3 and TRBJ2-1): GAGVSQTPSNKVTEKGKYVELRCDPISGHTALYWYRQSLGQGPEFLIYFQGTGAADDSGLPNDRFFAVRPEGSVSTLKIQRTERGDSAVYLCASSLNPSGIPPSNEQFFGPGTRLTVL.

The CDR3 DNA reads TGTGCCAGCAGCCCCGACAGGGCCGGCAATACGCAGTATTTT. Residues: CASSPDRAGNTQYF. This chain connects TRBV6-1 to TRBJ2-3, with 7 bases matching TRBD1. The ends lost 6 bases at V and 7 bases at J; junction bases unmatched: 10. From germline, CDR1 is MNHNS and CDR2 SASEGT. The CDR3 contains 14 residues.

This clonotype was detected only a few times. V and J are TRBV12-3 or TRBV12-4 and TRBJ1-1; D not resolved. V was pared by 3 bases and J by 5 bases, with 10 bases between. The CDR3 loop spans 13 amino acids. The CDR3, as DNA: TGTGCCAGCAGTTTTTCCGGTATAACTGAAGCTTTCTTT. Residues: CASSFSGITEAFF.

This clonotype was detected ten times or more. The chain employs TRBV4-1 and TRBJ1-6; no firm D call. CDR3 length: 14 residues. V lost 0 bases and J lost 6, with 6 bases in between. From germline, CDR1 is MGHRA and CDR2 YSYEKL. CDR3 protein: CASSQDPVNSPLHF. As DNA, the CDR3 is TGCGCCAGCAGCCAAGACCCAGTTAATTCACCCCTCCACTTT.

This clonotype was observed many times. This chain links TRBV12-3 or TRBV12-4 with TRBJ1-2; 7 bases align to TRBD1. The CDR3 extends over 15 amino acids. Unmatched junction bases numbered 13, after V lost 6 bases and J lost 6 bases. The CDR3 is CASRKTGDPLDGYTF. The CDR3 DNA reads TGTGCCAGCAGGAAAACAGGGGACCCCCTGGATGGCTACACCTTC.

Only a few counts were recorded for this clonotype. The chain combines TRBV12-3 or TRBV12-4 with TRBJ2-1; 11 nucleotides align to TRBD2. Germline trimming cut 6 bases from V and 2 bases from J; bases unmatched to any gene: 6. The CDR3 loop spans 16 amino acids. The CDR3 reads CASSDRLAGTYNEQFF. In DNA form, the CDR3 reads TGTGCCAGCAGCGATAGACTAGCGGGGACCTACAATGAGCAGTTCTTC.

This clonotype was seen many times. The chain uses TRBV7-6 and TRBJ2-3; D gene unclear. There are 12 residues in the CDR3. Trimming pared 2 bases from V and 6 bases from J, leaving 6 bases between. Germline V gene sequence: CDR1 SGHVS, CDR2 FNYEAQ. CDR3 bases: TGTGCCAGCAGCTTATCATACGATACGCAGTATTTT. This sequence encodes CASSLSYDTQYF.

This clonotype showed up just a few times. This rearrangement joins TRBV12-3 or TRBV12-4 to TRBJ2-5; weak D call: TRBD1 (5 bases). The V gene lost 6 bases and the J gene lost 5 bases, with 10 bases spanning the gap. CDR3 length: 12 residues. CDR3 region: CASSPNRETQYF. CDR3 sequence (DNA): TGTGCCAGCAGCCCCAACAGGGAGACCCAGTACTTC.

The rearrangement uses TRBV20-1 and TRBJ2-3; 10 bases are a match to TRBD2. V shed 0 bases, J shed 3 bases, and the junction held 18 bases outside the gene matches. Germline V CDR1 and CDR2: DFQATT, SNEGSKA (reference sequence). This CDR3 spans 20 amino acids. CDR3 in amino acids: CSARDDRRLAGVWETDTQYF. DNA of the CDR3: TGCAGTGCTAGAGATGATAGGCGGCTAGCGGGAGTGTGGGAGACAGATACGCAGTATTTT.

The chain couples TRBV12-3 or TRBV12-4 to TRBJ1-2; D is unresolved. The CDR3 loop spans 14 amino acids. The germline V and J ends were trimmed by 8 bases and 8 bases, with 21 bases remaining between them. The CDR3 sequence: CASSLTLGYGGYTF. CDR3 nucleotide sequence: TGTGCCAGCTCCCTGACTCTGGGATATGGAGGCTACACCTTC.

The chain links TRBV6-2 or TRBV6-3 to TRBJ2-7; no definite D call. The V and J ends lost 2 bases and 3 bases respectively, with 11 bases between them. Germline CDR1 is MNHEY and CDR2 is SVGEGT. The CDR3 has 14 amino acids. As DNA, the CDR3 is TGTGCCAGCAGTTACGAATCTCTGGGCTACGAGCAGTACTTC. It yields the protein CASSYESLGYEQYF.

This clonotype was seen repeatedly, ten times or more. The chain combines TRBV4-3 with TRBJ1-2; D uncertain. Germline CDR1 is LGHNA and CDR2 is YSLEER. Trimming took off 0 bases at V and 4 bases at J, with 12 bases between the two ends. This CDR3 spans 15 amino acids. The CDR3 loop is CASSQEDRVGYGYTF. The DNA of the CDR3 is TGCGCCAGCAGCCAAGAGGATCGCGTTGGCTATGGCTACACCTTC.

A few counts support this clonotype. The chain links TRBV14 to TRBJ1-1; TRBD1 agrees at 8 bases. CDR3 length: 18 amino acids. J lost 3 bases, V lost 0 bases, and 12 bases had no gene match. Germline CDR1 SGHDN, CDR2 FVKESK. CDR3 nucleotides: TGTGCCAGCAGCCAAGATTTCGTCTTGGGACAGGTGTACACTGAAGCTTTCTTT. As protein: CASSQDFVLGQVYTEAFF. Full variable domain (outside the CDR3, taken from reference TRBV14 and TRBJ1-1): EAGVTQFPSHSVIEKGQTVTLRCDPISGHDNLYWYRRVMGKEIKFLLHFVKESKQDESGMPNNRFLAERTGGTYSTLKVQPAELEDSGVYFCASSQDFVLGQVYTEAFFGQGTRLTVV.

V and J are TRBV7-9 and TRBJ1-1, with TRBD1 matching over 10 bases. Germline loops: CDR1 SEHNR, CDR2 FQNEAQ (reference sequence). The CDR3 is made up of 16 amino acids. J gave up 4 bases and V 4 bases, and 9 bases lay outside the gene matches. The CDR3 DNA follows: TGTGCCAGCAGCTACCCTCCGGGACAGGGGATCACTGAAGCTTTCTTT. The encoded protein is CASSYPPGQGITEAFF.

This chain uses TRBV12-3 or TRBV12-4 with TRBJ2-5; 7 bases are shared with TRBD2. The CDR3 length is 16 residues. Germline trimming cut 3 bases from V and 4 bases from J; bases unmatched to any gene: 11. The CDR3 protein is CASSFESSGLLETQYF. CDR3 nucleotides: TGTGCCAGCAGTTTTGAGTCTAGCGGACTATTAGAGACCCAGTACTTC.